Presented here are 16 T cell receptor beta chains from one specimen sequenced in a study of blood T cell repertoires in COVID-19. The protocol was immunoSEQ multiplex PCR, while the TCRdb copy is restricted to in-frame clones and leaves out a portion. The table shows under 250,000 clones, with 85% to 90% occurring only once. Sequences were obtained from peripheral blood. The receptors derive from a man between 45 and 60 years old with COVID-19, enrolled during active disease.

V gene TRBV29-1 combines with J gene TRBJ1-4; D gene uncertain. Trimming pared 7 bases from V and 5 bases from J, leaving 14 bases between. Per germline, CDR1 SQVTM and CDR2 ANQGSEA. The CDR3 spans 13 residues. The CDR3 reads CSGARGINEKLFF. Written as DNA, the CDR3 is TGCAGCGGCGCCCGGGGAATAAATGAAAAACTGTTTTTT. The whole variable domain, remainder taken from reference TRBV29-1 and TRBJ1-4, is SAVISQKPSRDICQRGTSLTIQCQVDSQVTMMFWYRQQPGQSLTLIATANQGSEATYESGFVIDKFPISRPNLTFSTLTVSNMSPEDSSIYLCSGARGINEKLFFGSGTQLSVL.

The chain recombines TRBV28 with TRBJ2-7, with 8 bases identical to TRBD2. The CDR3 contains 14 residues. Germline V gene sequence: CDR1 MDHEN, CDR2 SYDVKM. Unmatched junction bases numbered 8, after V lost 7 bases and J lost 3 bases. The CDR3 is CASTKRGPVYEQYF. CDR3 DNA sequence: TGTGCCAGCACTAAGCGGGGGCCTGTCTACGAGCAGTACTTC.

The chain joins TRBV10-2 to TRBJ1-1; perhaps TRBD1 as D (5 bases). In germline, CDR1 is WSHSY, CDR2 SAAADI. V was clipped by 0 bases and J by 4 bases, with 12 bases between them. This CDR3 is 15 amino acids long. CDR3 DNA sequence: TGCGCCAGCAGTGAGTCCAGGGTTTCCGGCACTGAAGCTTTCTTT. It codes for CASSESRVSGTEAFF.

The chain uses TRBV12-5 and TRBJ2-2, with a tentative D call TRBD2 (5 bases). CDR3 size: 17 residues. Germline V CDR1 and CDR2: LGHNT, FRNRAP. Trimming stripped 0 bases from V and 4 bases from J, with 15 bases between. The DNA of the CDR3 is TGTGCTAGTGGTTTGGTACTCGGAGGAGTGGGCACCGGGGAGCTGTTTTTT. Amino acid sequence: CASGLVLGGVGTGELFF.

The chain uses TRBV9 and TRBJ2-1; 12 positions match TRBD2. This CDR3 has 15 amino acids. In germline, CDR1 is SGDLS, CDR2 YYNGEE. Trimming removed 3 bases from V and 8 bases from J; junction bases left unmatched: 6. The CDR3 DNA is TGTGCCAGCAGCGAACGACTAGCGGGAGATGATGAGCAGTTCTTC. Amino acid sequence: CASSERLAGDDEQFF.

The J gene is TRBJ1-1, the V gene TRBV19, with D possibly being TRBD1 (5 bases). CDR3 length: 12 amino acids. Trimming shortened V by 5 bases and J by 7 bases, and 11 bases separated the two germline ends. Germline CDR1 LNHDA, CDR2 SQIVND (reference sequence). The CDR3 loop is CASSPGFGEAFF. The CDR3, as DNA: TGTGCCAGTAGTCCAGGGTTTGGTGAAGCTTTCTTT.

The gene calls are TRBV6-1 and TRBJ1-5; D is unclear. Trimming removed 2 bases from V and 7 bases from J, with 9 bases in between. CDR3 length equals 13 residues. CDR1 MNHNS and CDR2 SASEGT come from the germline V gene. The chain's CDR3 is CASSESGGQPQHF. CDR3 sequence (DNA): TGTGCCAGCAGTGAATCGGGTGGACAGCCCCAGCATTTT.

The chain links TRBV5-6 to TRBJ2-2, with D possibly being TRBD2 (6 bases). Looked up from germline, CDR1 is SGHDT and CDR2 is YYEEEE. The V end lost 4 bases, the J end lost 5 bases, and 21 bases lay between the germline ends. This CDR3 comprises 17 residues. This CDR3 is CASSQPRFGGTTGELFF. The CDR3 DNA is TGTGCCAGCAGCCAGCCTAGGTTCGGGGGAACTACCGGGGAGCTGTTTTTT.

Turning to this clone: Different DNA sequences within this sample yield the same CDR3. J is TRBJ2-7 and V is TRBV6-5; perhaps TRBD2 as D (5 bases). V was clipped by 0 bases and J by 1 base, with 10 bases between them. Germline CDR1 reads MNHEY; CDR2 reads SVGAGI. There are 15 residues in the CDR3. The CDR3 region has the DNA TGTGCCAGCAGTTACTCGAATCGGGGTTCCTACGAGCAGTACTTC. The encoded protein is CASSYSNRGSYEQYF.

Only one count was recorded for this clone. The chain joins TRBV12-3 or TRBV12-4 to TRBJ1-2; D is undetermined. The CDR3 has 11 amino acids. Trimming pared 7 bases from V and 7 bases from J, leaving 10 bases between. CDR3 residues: CASIFRGGYTF. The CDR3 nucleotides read TGTGCCAGCATTTTCCGAGGTGGCTACACCTTC.

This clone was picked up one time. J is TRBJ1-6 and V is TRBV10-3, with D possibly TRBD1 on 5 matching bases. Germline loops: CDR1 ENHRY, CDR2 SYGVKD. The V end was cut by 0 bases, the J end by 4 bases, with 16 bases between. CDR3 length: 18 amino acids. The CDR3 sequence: CAISESQGATTYNSPLHF. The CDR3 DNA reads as TGTGCCATCAGTGAGTCGCAGGGCGCCACAACTTATAATTCACCCCTCCACTTT.

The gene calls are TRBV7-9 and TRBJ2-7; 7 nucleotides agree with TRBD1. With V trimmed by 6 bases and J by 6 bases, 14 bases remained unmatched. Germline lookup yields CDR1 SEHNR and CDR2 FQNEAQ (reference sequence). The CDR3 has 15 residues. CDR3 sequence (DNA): TGTGCCAGCAGTTCCACCCCCACAGGGGAGATCGAGCAGTACTTC. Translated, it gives CASSSTPTGEIEQYF.

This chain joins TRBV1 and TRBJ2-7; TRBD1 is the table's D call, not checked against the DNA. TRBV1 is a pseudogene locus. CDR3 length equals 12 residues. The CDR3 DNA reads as TGCACCAGCAGCCAAACAGTATACGAGCAGTACTTC. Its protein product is CTSSQTVYEQYF.

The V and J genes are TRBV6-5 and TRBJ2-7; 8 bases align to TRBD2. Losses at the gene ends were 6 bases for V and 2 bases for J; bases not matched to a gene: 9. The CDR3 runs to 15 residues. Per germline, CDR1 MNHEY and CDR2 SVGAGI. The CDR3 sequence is CASSPGLVGPYEQYF. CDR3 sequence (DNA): TGTGCCAGCAGCCCGGGACTAGTGGGGCCCTACGAGCAGTACTTC.

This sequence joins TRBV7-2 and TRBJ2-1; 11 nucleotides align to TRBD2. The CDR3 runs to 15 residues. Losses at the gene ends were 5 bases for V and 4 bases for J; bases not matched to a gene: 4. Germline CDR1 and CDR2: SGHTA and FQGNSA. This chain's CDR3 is CASSEGLAEYNEQFF. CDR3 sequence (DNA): TGTGCCAGCAGCGAGGGACTAGCGGAGTACAATGAGCAGTTCTTC.

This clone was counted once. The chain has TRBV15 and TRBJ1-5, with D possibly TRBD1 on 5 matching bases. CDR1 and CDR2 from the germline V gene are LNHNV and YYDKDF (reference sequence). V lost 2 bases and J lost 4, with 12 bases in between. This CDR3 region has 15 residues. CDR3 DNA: TGTGCCACCAGCAGATCGGGACTGAAGAATCAGCCCCAGCATTTT. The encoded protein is CATSRSGLKNQPQHF. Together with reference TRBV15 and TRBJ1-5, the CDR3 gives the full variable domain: DAMVIQNPRYQVTQFGKPVTLSCSQTLNHNVMYWYQQKSSQAPKLLFHYYDKDFNNEADTPDNFQSRRPNTSFCFLDIRSPGLGDTAMYLCATSRSGLKNQPQHFGDGTRLSIL.